The present T cell receptor beta chain was sequenced within a study of blood T cell repertoires in COVID-19 (dated by TCRdb to the early 2020s). At the level of the whole study: Samples covering the acute and convalescent phases of COVID-19 were provided by collaborators in the United States, Italy and Spain. The prospective study material was composed of cDNA or gDNA derived from T cells, B-cell-depleted T cells, or PBMCs. Sample metadata almost always included a de-identified subject ID, COVID-19 status, age in years and sex. Samples were obtained from the ongoing ImmuneRACE study (first 160 participants) and from about 1,300 subjects provided by 6 global collaborators. The dataset comprised deeply sampled blood TCRbeta repertoires from subjects exposed to, actively infected with, or recovered from COVID-19. Where available, HLA class I and class II types were obtained from metadata supplied by the sample provider rather than from assay-based typing. The repertoires were made available in a free public database intended to serve as a resource for research on the immune response to SARS-CoV-2.

TCRbeta CDR3 regions were amplified from genomic DNA by means of the immunoSEQ Assay, a bias-controlled multiplex PCR. From the authors' description of their analysis: Within the assay, amplification of reference gene primers was used to estimate how many nucleated cells each sample contained. To quantify the absolute abundance of each unique TCRbeta CDR3 rearrangement, sequence reads were collapsed and filtered. For each sample, productive Simpson clonality was calculated as the square root of Simpson's diversity index over productive rearrangements. TCRdb took over this immuneACCESS table, retaining in-frame rearrangements with V and J assigned. Such tables are incomplete; in checked studies, under half of the missing clones stem from an unresolved V gene, and the remainder is unexplained. V and J calls and clone size are given by that table; D and trimming were obtained from the DNA. This sample has tens of thousands of clones in its table, and 88% of those were observed once. The ten largest clones represent 4.5% to 6% of the sample.

Of note for this clone: This receptor's antigen is unknown. One base away there is no much larger clone; base qualities are not given.

CDR1 and CDR2, looked up from the germline V gene, are SGHRS and YFSETQ. Reading from cysteine to phenylalanine, the CDR3 counts 14 amino acids. Of all the DNA, just the CDR3 is kept, 42 bases in frame from base 1. The V end loses 0 bases and the J end loses 2 bases, and a stretch of 5 bases separates them. Study-level results and caveats: Clinical and demographic metadata were provided uncurated, with the amount varying by source and participant.

Collaborating institutions collected whole blood in K2EDTA tubes following their own protocols. For TCRbeta analysis, collaborators shipped samples in one of three forms: frozen whole blood, isolated PBMCs, or DNA extracted from either of those sample types. The rearranged chain carries TRBV5-1 and TRBJ2-2, with no D gene named confidently. This TCR derives from a woman aged 80 or over with active COVID-19. Sequencing input: peripheral blood. The DNA is TGCGCCAGCAGCTTGGAGCCTAACACCGGGGAGCTGTTTTTT. This sequence encodes CASSLEPNTGELFF.